Detailed here is one TCR beta chain. The J segment lost 7 bases and the V segment lost 3 bases, leaving 1 base of the junction unmatched. CDR1 SGHAT and CDR2 FQNNGV come from the germline V gene. The CDR3 totals 14 residues. These data are taken from a study of control samples from healthy donors and cancer patients. Data came from immunoSEQ multiplex PCR; TCRdb stores just in-frame clones and leaves some out. This sample has 140,000 to 150,000 clones, with 75% to 90% found just once. Sample: blood. The chain employs TRBV11-2 and TRBJ1-6; TRBD1 matches at 9 bases. This TCR was recovered from a man aged 25 to 45 in good health. The CDR3 DNA is TGTGCCAGCAGCTTCGGGACAGGGAATTCACCCCTCCACTTT. It specifies CASSFGTGNSPLHF.